This TCR beta chain was observed in a study of cytomegalovirus exposure and HLA in healthy donors. Regarding the study as a whole: Analyzed later, most CMV-associated TCR beta chains appeared HLA-restricted. Later analysis demonstrated an association between a missense DCLRE1C variant and TCR beta V- and J-gene trimming. It was shown in a later analysis that HLA-associated TCR beta chains were more clonally expanded than other, equally common chains.

Donors showed nominal health when sampled, although they likely had unrecorded immune exposures. On this clone itself: What it binds is unknown.

Germline CDR1 reads SGHRS; CDR2 reads YFSETQ. The CDR3 spans 12 residues. V was pared by 5 bases and J by 7 bases, with 12 bases between. The PCR used 60 Vbeta and 13 Jbeta primers. The method was immunoSEQ multiplex PCR; TCRdb's version includes in-frame clones alone and lacks a portion of them. The sample has 140,000 or so clones. This clonotype was sampled from a male donor in good health and CMV-seronegative. Specimen: PBMCs. The chain recombines TRBV5-1 with TRBJ1-2; D gene ambiguous. The CDR3: CASSGGRVGYTF. The CDR3 DNA is TGCGCCAGCAGTGGAGGTAGGGTTGGCTACACCTTC.